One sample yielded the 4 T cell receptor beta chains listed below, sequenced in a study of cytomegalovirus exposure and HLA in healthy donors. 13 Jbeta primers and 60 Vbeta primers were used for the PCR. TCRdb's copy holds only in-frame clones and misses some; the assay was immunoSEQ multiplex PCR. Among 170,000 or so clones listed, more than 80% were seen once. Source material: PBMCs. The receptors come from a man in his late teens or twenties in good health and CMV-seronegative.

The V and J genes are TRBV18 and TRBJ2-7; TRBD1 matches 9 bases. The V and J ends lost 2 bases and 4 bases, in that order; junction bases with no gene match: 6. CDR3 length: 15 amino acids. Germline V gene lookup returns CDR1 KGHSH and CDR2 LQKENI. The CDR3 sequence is CASSPGQGITYEQYF. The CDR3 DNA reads TGTGCCAGCTCACCAGGACAGGGGATAACTTACGAGCAGTACTTC.

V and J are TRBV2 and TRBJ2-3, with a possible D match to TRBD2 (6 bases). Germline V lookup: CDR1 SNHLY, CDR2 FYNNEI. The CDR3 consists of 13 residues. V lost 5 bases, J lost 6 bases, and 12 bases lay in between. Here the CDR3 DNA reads TGTGCCAGCAGTTTTTCGGGAGCCGATACGCAGTATTTT. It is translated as CASSFSGADTQYF.

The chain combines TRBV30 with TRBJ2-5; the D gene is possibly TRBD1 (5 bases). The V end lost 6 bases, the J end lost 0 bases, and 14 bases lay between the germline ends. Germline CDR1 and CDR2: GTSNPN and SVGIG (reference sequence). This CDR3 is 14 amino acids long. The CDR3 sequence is CACWTPPNQETQYF. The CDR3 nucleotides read TGTGCCTGTTGGACACCTCCGAACCAAGAGACCCAGTACTTC. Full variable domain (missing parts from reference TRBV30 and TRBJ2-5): SQTIHQWPATLVQPVGSPLSLECTVEGTSNPNLYWYRQAAGRGLQLLFYSVGIGQISSEVPQNLSASRPQDRQFILSSKKLLLSDSGFYLCACWTPPNQETQYFGPGTRLLVL.

CDR3 residues: CASSLGGTDYGYTF. As DNA, the CDR3 is TGTGCCAGCAGTTTAGGTGGGACAGACTATGGCTACACCTTC. This sequence joins TRBV28 and TRBJ1-2, with 7 bases aligning to TRBD1. This CDR3 has 14 residues. The germline CDR1 and CDR2 sequences are MDHEN and SYDVKM. The junction had 3 bases not matched to a gene; V was cut back by 2 bases and J by 3 bases.